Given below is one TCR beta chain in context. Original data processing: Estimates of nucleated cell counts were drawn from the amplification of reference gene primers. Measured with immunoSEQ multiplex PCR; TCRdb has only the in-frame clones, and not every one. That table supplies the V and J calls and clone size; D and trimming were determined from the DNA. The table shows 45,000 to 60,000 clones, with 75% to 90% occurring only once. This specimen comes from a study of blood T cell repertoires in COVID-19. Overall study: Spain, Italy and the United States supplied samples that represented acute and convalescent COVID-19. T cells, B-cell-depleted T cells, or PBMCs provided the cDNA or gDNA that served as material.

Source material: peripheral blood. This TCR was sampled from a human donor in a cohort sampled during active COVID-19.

This chain's CDR3 is CASSPPGTGAYGYTF. CDR3 in DNA: TGCGCCAGCAGCCCCCCCGGGACAGGGGCCTATGGCTACACCTTC. The chain combines TRBV5-1 with TRBJ1-2, with 10 bases lining up with TRBD1. This CDR3 is built from 15 residues. V lost 4 bases to trimming and J lost 4 bases; unmatched junction nucleotides: 7. Germline CDR1 SGHRS, CDR2 YFSETQ.